A single count supports the clone carrying this T cell receptor beta chain. The source of the sample is a study of T cell responses to AZD1222 COVID-19 vaccine. V trimming: 1 base; J trimming: 5 bases; junction bases outside the gene matches: 2. This CDR3 comprises 15 residues. The V gene's germline CDR1 is LGHDT and CDR2 YNNKEL (reference sequence). Measured with immunoSEQ multiplex PCR; TCRdb has only the in-frame clones, and not every one. The sample yields about 92,000 clones, roughly 93% seen once. The chain combines TRBV3-1 (or the pseudogene TRBV3-2) with TRBJ1-4, with TRBD1 matching over 9 bases. This TCR came from an adult in good health. The sample consisted of peripheral blood, taken on day 0 of AZD1222 vaccination. The CDR3 region is CASSQVQGANEKLFF. In nucleotides, the CDR3 is TGTGCCAGCAGCCAAGTACAGGGGGCCAATGAAAAACTGTTTTTT.